This entry features one T cell receptor (beta chain) sequence. Its cognate antigen is unknown. This entry is derived from a study of lymphopenia after photon versus proton radiotherapy. General observations from the study: Authors raise, but do not show, better survival with proton therapy. After the lymphocyte nadir, photon-treated repertoires showed oligoclonal expansion, especially of CD8+ Temra cells. Post-nadir TCR diversity decline inversely tracked overall survival among those who died. Proton therapy kept repertoires fairly stable, unlike photons, which gained effector/memory cells.

Profiled with immunoSEQ multiplex PCR; TCRdb holds only in-frame clones, not every one. Among some 15,000 clones listed, 80% to 90% were seen once. Trimming removed 2 bases at V and 0 bases at J, with 8 bases between. CDR1 and CDR2 from the germline V gene are SGHAT and FQNNGV. The CDR3 covers 15 residues. The clonotype was recovered from a man in his 70s with pancreatic cancer. The source material was peripheral blood, sampled from a patient treated with proton-based radiotherapy. This chain uses TRBV11-2 with TRBJ1-3, with D maybe TRBD1 (6 bases). CDR3 bases: TGTGCCAGCAGCTTAAGGGGGTTCTCTGGAAACACCATATATTTT. Residues: CASSLRGFSGNTIYF.